The 30 T cell receptor beta chains below were found in one sample sequenced in a study of blood T cell repertoires in COVID-19. Using immunoSEQ multiplex PCR, the repertoire was profiled, and TCRdb retains in-frame clones only, with some absent. The table lists roughly 220,000 clones, around 87% of them singletons. The sample comprised peripheral blood. The source of these receptors is a man in his 60s with acute or convalescent COVID-19.

The chain is built from TRBV18 and TRBJ2-1; TRBD2 is a possible D gene (7 bases). The CDR3 totals 17 residues. With 3 bases removed from V and 0 bases from J, the gap between germline ends came to 15 bases. CDR1 is KGHSH and CDR2 is LQKENI in the germline V gene. The CDR3 DNA reads TGTGCCAGCTCACCCCGAGTCGCGGGGGCCTCCTACAATGAGCAGTTCTTC. It is translated as CASSPRVAGASYNEQFF.

The chain joins TRBV5-4 to TRBJ1-1, with D possibly matching TRBD1 (5 bases). Trimming took 0 bases from V and 1 from J, leaving 7 bases between them. CDR1 and CDR2 (germline): SGHNT, YYREEE (reference sequence). The CDR3 sequence is 14 residues long. DNA for the CDR3: TGTGCCAGCAGCTTGGCAGGGCGGAACACTGAAGCTTTCTTT. This sequence encodes CASSLAGRNTEAFF.

V and J are TRBV12-5 and TRBJ1-5; D remains ambiguous. Germline values: CDR1 LGHNT, CDR2 FRNRAP. V gave up 3 bases and J gave up 7 bases, with 13 bases separating them. The CDR3 totals 14 residues. CDR3 protein: CASGFEGGGQPQHF. Here the CDR3 DNA reads TGTGCTAGTGGTTTCGAGGGCGGAGGCCAGCCCCAGCATTTT.

V is TRBV27 and J is TRBJ2-7; 12 bases map to TRBD2. The CDR3 spans 18 residues. Unmatched junction bases numbered 9, after V lost 0 bases and J lost 3 bases. Per the germline V gene, CDR1 is MNHEY and CDR2 is SMNVEV (reference sequence). CDR3 sequence (DNA): TGTGCCAGCAGTTTATCGGCTAGCGGGGGGGCTTTGGTCTACGAGCAGTACTTC. This gives the protein CASSLSASGGALVYEQYF.

This rearrangement joins TRBV28 to TRBJ1-5, with D tentatively TRBD1 (6 bases). Trimming removed 3 bases from V and 5 bases from J, with 8 bases in between. Germline V gene data show CDR1 as MDHEN and CDR2 as SYDVKM. This CDR3 is built from 13 residues. CDR3 bases: TGTGCCAGCAGTTTGAGGGGGTATCAGCCCCAGCATTTT. Protein: CASSLRGYQPQHF.

V usage is TRBV19 and J usage is TRBJ2-2; the match to TRBD1 covers 10 bases. The germline CDR1 and CDR2 sequences are LNHDA and SQIVND (reference sequence). CDR3 size: 15 residues. V lost 4 bases to trimming and J lost 6 bases; unmatched junction nucleotides: 5. The CDR3 sequence: CASSTGDRGAGELFF. As DNA, the CDR3 is TGTGCCAGTAGTACAGGGGACAGGGGAGCCGGGGAGCTGTTTTTT.

This sequence joins TRBV23-1 and TRBJ1-5; D uncertain. TRBV23-1 is designated an ORF whose function remains uncertain. Trimming pared 2 bases from V and 0 bases from J, leaving 8 bases between. The CDR3 length is 15 residues. The CDR3 coding sequence is TGCGCCAGCAGTCAAGGCCAGATTAGCAATCAGCCCCAGCATTTT. As protein: CASSQGQISNQPQHF.

J is TRBJ1-2 and V is TRBV19; 8 bases line up with TRBD1. The CDR3 runs 16 residues. The germline CDR1 and CDR2 sequences are LNHDA and SQIVND (reference sequence). With 2 bases clipped from V and 4 bases from J, the junction kept 9 bases outside the gene matches. The CDR3 bases are TGTGCCAGTAGTATACCAGGGGGCGGCCGCTCCTATGGCTACACCTTC. This gives the protein CASSIPGGGRSYGYTF.

In DNA form, the CDR3 reads TGTGCCAGCAGCTTAGGGGACAGGGGGTATAATTCACCCCTCCACTTT. The encoded protein is CASSLGDRGYNSPLHF. This sequence joins TRBV7-8 and TRBJ1-6; TRBD1 matches 11 bases. From germline, CDR1 is SGHVS and CDR2 FQNEAQ. Losses at the gene ends were 1 base for V and 4 bases for J; bases not matched to a gene: 0. This CDR3 is built from 16 residues.

The CDR3 bases are TGTGCCAGCAGCTTAGGTCAGGGGCCAACTAATGAAAAACTGTTTTTT. Translating gives CASSLGQGPTNEKLFF. The V gene is TRBV7-2, the J gene TRBJ1-4; D may be TRBD1 (6 bases). Trimming stripped 1 base from V and 0 bases from J, with 9 bases between. The CDR3 has 16 amino acids. Germline CDR1 and CDR2: SGHTA and FQGNSA. Combining the CDR3 with reference TRBV7-2 and TRBJ1-4 gives the whole variable domain GAGVSQSPSNKVTEKGKDVELRCDPISGHTALYWYRQSLGQGLEFLIYFQGNSAPDKSGLPSDRFSAERTGGSVSTLTIQRTQQEDSAVYLCASSLGQGPTNEKLFFGSGTQLSVL.

The J gene is TRBJ1-2, the V gene TRBV2; TRBD1 matches 7 bases. V lost 5 bases, J lost 2 bases, and 8 bases stayed unmatched. The CDR3 runs 15 residues. Germline-derived CDR1 and CDR2 are SNHLY and FYNNEI. CDR3 residues: CASSQYGTVNYGYTF. In DNA, the CDR3 is TGTGCCAGCAGTCAATACGGGACAGTAAACTATGGCTACACCTTC.

The chain is built from TRBV11-2 and TRBJ1-5; D call uncertain. Germline V gives CDR1 SGHAT, CDR2 FQNNGV. Trimming shortened V by 5 bases and J by 9 bases, and 14 bases separated the two germline ends. CDR3 length: 13 amino acids. CDR3 sequence (DNA): TGTGCCAGCAGCCCCCGCCCCCCCGGGCCCCAGCATTTT. It yields the protein CASSPRPPGPQHF.

The chain recombines TRBV4-1 with TRBJ1-1; the match to TRBD1 covers 7 bases. Germline lookup yields CDR1 MGHRA and CDR2 YSYEKL. The CDR3 has 17 residues. Unmatched junction bases numbered 8, after V lost 0 bases and J lost 1 base. CDR3 region: CASSQDIVTGRNTEAFF. The CDR3 nucleotides read TGCGCCAGCAGCCAAGATATCGTGACAGGGAGGAACACTGAAGCTTTCTTT.

This chain uses TRBV7-9 with TRBJ2-3; 10 nucleotides align to TRBD2. Germline CDR1 reads SEHNR; CDR2 reads FQNEAQ (reference sequence). J lost 4 bases, V lost 7 bases, and 8 bases had no gene match. CDR3 length: 15 amino acids. The CDR3 sequence is CASTAAGGRSDTQYF. Here the CDR3 DNA reads TGTGCCAGCACCGCAGCGGGGGGGCGTTCAGATACGCAGTATTTT.

The gene calls are TRBV29-1 and TRBJ2-3, with TRBD2 as a possible D gene (6 bases). There are 14 residues in the CDR3. Trimming removed 4 bases at V and 0 bases at J, with 11 bases between. Germline CDR1 SQVTM, CDR2 ANQGSEA. Here the CDR3 DNA reads TGCAGCGTTGGACGGGACTCTAGCACAGATACGCAGTATTTT. It specifies CSVGRDSSTDTQYF.

The chain recombines TRBV16 with TRBJ1-1; TRBD1 might be the D (5 bases). CDR3 size: 14 residues. CDR1 and CDR2 from the germline V gene are KGHSY and FQNENV. V was pared by 1 base and J by 7 bases, with 13 bases between. As DNA, the CDR3 is TGTGCCAGCAGCCAATTTTTAGGGGTTAGTGAAGCTTTCTTT. Its translation is CASSQFLGVSEAFF.

This chain connects TRBV5-4 to TRBJ2-7; 8 bases are shared with TRBD2. J lost 5 bases, V lost 4 bases, and 11 bases had no gene match. The CDR3 has 15 residues. Germline lookup yields CDR1 SGHNT and CDR2 YYREEE (reference sequence). The CDR3 loop is CASSRDGGVFDEQYF. The CDR3 nucleotides read TGTGCCAGCAGCCGGGACGGGGGGGTATTCGACGAGCAGTACTTC.

This clone was recorded a few times. The rearrangement uses TRBV28 and TRBJ1-2, with a possible D match to TRBD1 (5 bases). In germline, CDR1 is MDHEN, CDR2 SYDVKM. Trimming stripped 8 bases from V and 7 bases from J, with 17 bases between. This CDR3 has 13 amino acids. The CDR3 reads CASSPVWGTGYTF. Here the CDR3 DNA reads TGTGCCAGCTCCCCGGTTTGGGGCACTGGCTACACCTTC.

The rearrangement joins TRBV6-1 to TRBJ1-6; 10 positions agree with TRBD1. This CDR3 region has 17 residues. Germline V gene data show CDR1 as MNHNS and CDR2 as SASEGT. The V segment lost 1 base and the J segment 7 bases; nucleotides outside the gene matches: 7. The CDR3 here is CASSEGRPGQGNSPLHF. CDR3 nucleotide sequence: TGTGCCAGCAGTGAAGGAAGGCCGGGACAGGGGAATTCACCCCTCCACTTT.

CDR3 sequence: CASSRGQNYGYTF. The DNA of the CDR3 is TGTGCCAGCAGCCGGGGACAGAACTATGGCTACACCTTC. This chain uses TRBV3-1 (or the pseudogene TRBV3-2) with TRBJ1-2, with TRBD1 matching 7 bases. V shed 4 bases, J shed 2 bases, and the junction held 1 base outside the gene matches. Germline loops: CDR1 LGHDT, CDR2 YNNKEL (reference sequence). The CDR3 has 13 residues.

The V call is TRBV19, the J call TRBJ2-7, with TRBD2 identical over 9 bases. The CDR3 extends over 20 amino acids. Trimming took 7 bases from V and 5 from J; bases not matched to a gene: 27. Germline-derived CDR1 and CDR2 are LNHDA and SQIVND (reference sequence). CDR3 region: CASIPGAGGRVSYRIHEQYF. The DNA of the CDR3 is TGTGCCAGTATTCCTGGAGCGGGGGGCCGAGTATCCTACCGAATACACGAGCAGTACTTC.

This clone was seen only once. The chain couples TRBV6-6 to TRBJ2-7, with 7 bases fitting TRBD1. Losses at the gene ends were 4 bases for V and 2 bases for J; bases not matched to a gene: 11. Germline-derived CDR1 and CDR2 are MNHNY and SVGAGI (reference sequence). This CDR3 region has 16 residues. CDR3 protein: CASSSTRTGNTYEQYF. The CDR3 DNA is TGTGCCAGCAGTTCCACCCGGACAGGAAATACCTACGAGCAGTACTTC.

The chain joins TRBV7-3 to TRBJ2-7, with a possible D match to TRBD1 (7 bases). In germline, CDR1 is SGHTA, CDR2 FQGTGA. The length of the CDR3 is 13 residues. The germline V and J ends were trimmed by 2 bases and 3 bases, with 8 bases remaining between them. CDR3: CASSLQGGYEQYF. Written as DNA, the CDR3 is TGTGCCAGCAGCTTACAGGGGGGCTACGAGCAGTACTTC.

The genes are TRBV6-5 and TRBJ1-2, with TRBD1 matching 8 bases. The germline CDR1 and CDR2 sequences are MNHEY and SVGAGI. Unmatched junction bases numbered 7, after V lost 2 bases and J lost 5 bases. The CDR3 totals 15 residues. The CDR3, as DNA: TGTGCCAGCAGTTACGGGCAGGGGGCGCGGTATGGCTACACCTTC. Translation: CASSYGQGARYGYTF.

V is TRBV6-5 and J is TRBJ1-1, with 9 bases matching TRBD1. Germline V gene sequence: CDR1 MNHEY, CDR2 SVGAGI. The CDR3 consists of 15 residues. Trimming at V came to 8 bases and at J to 0 bases, leaving 7 bases not matched to a gene. The CDR3 reads CASHDRGAVNTEAFF. CDR3 in DNA: TGTGCCAGCCACGACAGGGGGGCCGTGAACACTGAAGCTTTCTTT.

In regard to this clone: Other nucleotide sequences from this sample produce the same CDR3. This sequence joins TRBV19 and TRBJ1-1; D not certain. CDR1 and CDR2 (germline): LNHDA, SQIVND (reference sequence). The CDR3 length is 13 residues. V was trimmed by 2 bases and J by 1 base, leaving 5 bases between them. The CDR3 DNA reads TGTGCCAGTAGTATAAGCGGGAACACTGAAGCTTTCTTT. Translated, it gives CASSISGNTEAFF.

V and J are TRBV6-2 or TRBV6-3 and TRBJ1-6; D remains unclear. CDR1 is MNHEY, CDR2 SVGEGT, per germline. V was pared by 2 bases and J by 7 bases, with 6 bases between. The CDR3 spans 13 residues. CDR3 protein: CASSYNGNSPLHF. CDR3 sequence (DNA): TGTGCCAGCAGTTACAACGGGAATTCACCCCTCCACTTT.

J is TRBJ1-1 and V is TRBV5-6; D not resolved. The CDR3 extends over 14 amino acids. Germline V gene data show CDR1 as SGHDT and CDR2 as YYEEEE. The V end lost 4 bases, the J end lost 5 bases, and 15 bases lay between the germline ends. CDR3 sequence: CASSPAGRGTEAFF. The DNA for the CDR3 is TGTGCCAGCAGCCCGGCGGGGAGAGGGACTGAAGCTTTCTTT.

The chain joins TRBV9 to TRBJ2-1, with 10 bases fitting TRBD2. The V gene's germline CDR1 is SGDLS and CDR2 YYNGEE. This CDR3 is 17 amino acids long. The V and J ends lost 0 bases and 2 bases, in that order; junction bases with no gene match: 5. The CDR3, as DNA: TGTGCCAGCAGCGTAGAGGCTAGCGGGGGTGCCTACAATGAGCAGTTCTTC. Protein sequence: CASSVEASGGAYNEQFF.

J is TRBJ2-5 and V is TRBV2, with TRBD2 identical over 11 bases. This CDR3 contains 16 residues. V shed 2 bases and J 4 bases; nucleotides not matched to a gene: 6. Germline assignment: CDR1 SNHLY and CDR2 FYNNEI. In nucleotides, the CDR3 is TGTGCCAGCAGTGAAATAGGGCTAGCGGGGGGAGAGACCCAGTACTTC. Translated, it gives CASSEIGLAGGETQYF.